A single sample is the source of the 30 T cell receptor beta chains below, sequenced in a study of T-cell memory formation after mild COVID-19. TCRdb ran MiXCR on the 5' RACE reads and lists one entry per CDR3 protein. The table includes some 440,000 distinct CDR3 sequences, around a quarter detected once. The sequencing sample was made of PBMCs or a T cell subset sorted from them (not recorded which). Receptor source: an adult woman who had mild COVID-19 (a few samples of this study predate the infection). Cell type and time point are not known.

This clonotype appeared a single time. The chain recombines TRBV3-1 with TRBJ2-6; D uncertain. Germline V gene sequence: CDR1 LGHDT, CDR2 YNNKEL (reference sequence). The CDR3 runs to 17 residues. With 0 bases removed from V and 0 bases from J, the gap between germline ends came to 9 bases. CDR3 region: CASSQDRWNSGANVLTF. The CDR3 region has the DNA TGTGCCAGCAGCCAAGATAGATGGAACTCTGGGGCCAACGTCCTGACTTTC. Supplemented by reference TRBV3-1 and TRBJ2-6, the full variable domain reads DTAVSQTPKYLVTQMGNDKSIKCEQNLGHDTMYWYKQDSKKFLKIMFSYNNKELIINETVPNRFSPKSPDKAHLNLHINSLELGDSAVYFCASSQDRWNSGANVLTFGAGSRLTVL.

The chain uses TRBV11-2 and TRBJ2-1; D remains ambiguous. The CDR3 has 14 residues. Germline lookup yields CDR1 SGHAT and CDR2 FQNNGV. Trimming removed 0 bases from V and 6 bases from J, with 9 bases in between. CDR3 in DNA: TGTGCCAGCAGCTTAGAGGTCTTTGCCAATGAGCAGTTCTTC. The encoded protein is CASSLEVFANEQFF.

This clonotype has only a few counts. The V and J genes are TRBV3-1 and TRBJ1-5; D unresolved. The CDR3 spans 13 residues. V lost 4 bases and J 6 bases, leaving 10 bases between the germline ends. Germline values: CDR1 LGHDT, CDR2 YNNKEL (reference sequence). CDR3 sequence reads: CASSPMVGQPQHF. Written as DNA, the CDR3 is TGTGCCAGCAGCCCGATGGTAGGTCAGCCCCAGCATTTT.

The gene calls are TRBV5-1 and TRBJ2-3, with TRBD1 matching 9 bases. The CDR3 is 16 amino acids. V was clipped by 3 bases and J by 0 bases; unmatched bases: 5. CDR1 and CDR2 (germline): SGHRS, YFSETQ. The CDR3 region has the DNA TGCGCCAGCAGCTCTTGGACAGGGGCGAGCACAGATACGCAGTATTTT. Its protein is CASSSWTGASTDTQYF.

This chain uses TRBV7-9 with TRBJ2-7; D is uncertain. This CDR3 is 15 amino acids long. Germline CDR1 is SEHNR and CDR2 is FQNEAQ (reference sequence). Trimming removed 3 bases from V and 4 bases from J, with 16 bases in between. CDR3 in DNA: TGTGCCAGCAGCTTCGGCGAATTACGGAGTTACGAGCAGTACTTC. As protein: CASSFGELRSYEQYF. Looking up the rest from reference TRBV7-9 and TRBJ2-7 gives the full variable domain: DTGVSQNPRHKITKRGQNVTFRCDPISEHNRLYWYRQTLGQGPEFLTYFQNEAQLEKSRLLSDRFSAERPKGSFSTLEIQRTEQGDSAMYLCASSFGELRSYEQYFGPGTRLTVT.

The V call is TRBV25-1, the J call TRBJ2-3, with 16 positions matching TRBD2. The CDR3 has 21 residues. With 0 bases clipped from V and 8 bases from J, the junction kept 17 bases outside the gene matches. Looked up from germline, CDR1 is MGHDK and CDR2 is SYGVNS. CDR3 nucleotides: TGTGCCAGCAGTGAATATCGAGGGACTAGCGGGAGGGCGGCCGGATTGGGTACGCAGTATTTT. This gives the protein CASSEYRGTSGRAAGLGTQYF. The full variable domain, in which reference TRBV25-1 and TRBJ2-3 provide the parts outside the CDR3, is EADIYQTPRYLVIGTGKKITLECSQTMGHDKMYWYQQDPGMELHLIHYSYGVNSTEKGDLSSESTVSRIRTEHFPLTLESARPSHTSQYLCASSEYRGTSGRAAGLGTQYFGPGTRLTVL.

The CDR3 is CATSDQREGSYEQYF. In DNA, the CDR3 is TGTGCCACCAGTGATCAGCGGGAGGGCTCCTACGAGCAGTACTTC. The rearrangement links TRBV24-1 to TRBJ2-7; 10 bases are shared with TRBD2. The germline gives CDR1 KGHDR, CDR2 SFDVKD. The V gene end was trimmed by 3 bases and the J gene end by 0 bases; junction bases not matched to a gene: 1. The CDR3 spans 15 residues.

This clonotype was counted between two and nine times. J is TRBJ1-1 and V is TRBV18; no clear D. The CDR3 has 15 residues. Germline values: CDR1 KGHSH, CDR2 LQKENI. V lost 0 bases to trimming and J lost 5 bases, with 13 bases between them. The CDR3 bases are TGTGCCAGCTCACCACCGATAATGGGGAGAACTGAAGCTTTCTTT. Amino acid sequence: CASSPPIMGRTEAFF.

The chain recombines TRBV3-1 with TRBJ2-7; tentatively, D is TRBD1 (6 bases). The CDR3 totals 18 residues. Trimming took off 0 bases at V and 0 bases at J, with 18 bases between the two ends. Germline V gene sequence: CDR1 LGHDT, CDR2 YNNKEL (reference sequence). The DNA of the CDR3 is TGTGCCAGCAGCCAAGATTTCGTAACAGGGACAAGCTCCTACGAGCAGTACTTC. Its translation: CASSQDFVTGTSSYEQYF.

The chain couples TRBV6-2 or TRBV6-3 to TRBJ2-1, with D unclear. Germline CDR1 MNHEY, CDR2 SVGEGT. The CDR3 is 14 residues long. The ends were cut back, 2 bases at V and 4 bases at J, with 9 bases in the middle. The CDR3 spells CASSYRGPYNEQFF. The CDR3 DNA reads as TGTGCCAGCAGTTACAGAGGCCCGTACAATGAGCAGTTCTTC.

The rearrangement uses TRBV12-3 or TRBV12-4 and TRBJ1-3; 8 nucleotides agree with TRBD1. This CDR3 has 14 residues. V dropped 6 bases and J dropped 4; count of bases not matched to a gene: 5. The DNA of the CDR3 is TGTGCCAGCAGAATGGGGACAGGAGGAAACACCATATATTTT. Translating gives CASRMGTGGNTIYF.

The V call is TRBV29-1, the J call TRBJ1-1; D gene unclear. The CDR3 has 13 residues. V lost 1 base and J 1 base, leaving 7 bases between the germline ends. CDR1 is SQVTM, CDR2 ANQGSEA, per germline. Here the CDR3 reads CSVEGQQNTEAFF. CDR3 coding DNA: TGCAGCGTTGAAGGTCAGCAGAACACTGAAGCTTTCTTT. The full variable domain, in which reference TRBV29-1 and TRBJ1-1 provide the parts outside the CDR3, is SAVISQKPSRDICQRGTSLTIQCQVDSQVTMMFWYRQQPGQSLTLIATANQGSEATYESGFVIDKFPISRPNLTFSTLTVSNMSPEDSSIYLCSVEGQQNTEAFFGQGTRLTVV.

V gene TRBV19 combines with J gene TRBJ2-3, with D tentatively TRBD1 or TRBD2 (5 bases each). Germline CDR1 LNHDA, CDR2 SQIVND (reference sequence). V lost 3 bases and J lost 0, with 10 bases in between. CDR3 length: 15 amino acids. Here the CDR3 reads CASSISGHSTDTQYF. The CDR3 DNA reads TGTGCCAGTAGTATCAGCGGACATAGCACAGATACGCAGTATTTT. The variable domain in full, completed from reference TRBV19 and TRBJ2-3, reads DGGITQSPKYLFRKEGQNVTLSCEQNLNHDAMYWYRQDPGQGLRLIYYSQIVNDFQKGDIAEGYSVSREKKESFPLTVTSAQKNPTAFYLCASSISGHSTDTQYFGPGTRLTVL.

The gene calls are TRBV10-2 and TRBJ2-1, with 8 nucleotides matching TRBD2. The CDR3 has 14 amino acids. The J segment lost 6 bases and the V segment lost 9 bases, leaving 10 bases of the junction unmatched. Germline CDR1 WSHSY, CDR2 SAAADI. As DNA, the CDR3 is TGCGCCAGTGTCGGGGGGGTCACTGTCAATGAGCAGTTCTTC. Encoded protein: CASVGGVTVNEQFF.

The rearrangement joins TRBV7-9 to TRBJ2-1; 10 bases fit TRBD2. The CDR3 spans 16 residues. CDR1 SEHNR and CDR2 FQNEAQ come from the germline V gene (reference sequence). V lost 5 bases, J lost 7 bases, and 11 bases stayed unmatched. The CDR3 is CASSPGPSGSSNEQFF. CDR3 in DNA: TGTGCCAGCAGCCCCGGGCCTAGCGGGAGCTCGAATGAGCAGTTCTTC.

This clonotype has just a few counts. This CDR3 is CASSTSSGTALPYEQYF. The CDR3, as DNA: TGTGCCAGCAGTACTTCTTCCGGGACAGCCTTACCCTACGAGCAGTACTTC. The gene calls are TRBV12-3 or TRBV12-4 and TRBJ2-7; 7 nucleotides align to TRBD1. The V gene end was trimmed by 5 bases and the J gene end by 2 bases; junction bases not matched to a gene: 15. CDR3 length: 17 amino acids.

In its sample, this clonotype was seen many times. V gene TRBV24-1 combines with J gene TRBJ2-3; 12 bases match TRBD2. V dropped 4 bases and J dropped 3; count of bases not matched to a gene: 10. The germline gives CDR1 KGHDR, CDR2 SFDVKD. This CDR3 is built from 18 residues. CDR3 sequence (DNA): TGTGCCACCAGTGACCGAAGGAAGACTAGCGGGGGAACAGATACGCAGTATTTT. This translates into CATSDRRKTSGGTDTQYF.

The chain uses TRBV18 and TRBJ2-7; D is possibly TRBD1 (5 bases). The CDR3 extends over 13 amino acids. Trimming left V 1 base short and J 5 bases short, with 9 bases between. CDR1 KGHSH and CDR2 LQKENI come from the germline V gene. CDR3 region: CASSPLSRDEQYF. DNA for the CDR3: TGTGCCAGCTCACCACTATCCAGGGACGAGCAGTACTTC.

The chain couples TRBV28 to TRBJ2-7; D remains ambiguous. Trimming left V 6 bases short and J 3 bases short, with 9 bases between. Germline values: CDR1 MDHEN, CDR2 SYDVKM. The CDR3 extends over 12 amino acids. The CDR3 region is CASRRARYEQYF. CDR3 nucleotide sequence: TGTGCCAGCAGACGCGCCCGCTACGAGCAGTACTTC.

V usage is TRBV5-1 and J usage is TRBJ2-5; the match to TRBD1 covers 7 bases. CDR3 length equals 15 residues. Germline V gene sequence: CDR1 SGHRS, CDR2 YFSETQ. The V segment lost 3 bases and the J segment 3 bases; nucleotides outside the gene matches: 8. CDR3 region: CASSSGGGREETQYF. The CDR3, as DNA: TGCGCCAGCAGCTCAGGGGGTGGTAGAGAAGAGACCCAGTACTTC. The full variable domain, rest sourced from reference TRBV5-1 and TRBJ2-5, is KAGVTQTPRYLIKTRGQQVTLSCSPISGHRSVSWYQQTPGQGLQFLFEYFSETQRNKGNFPGRFSGRQFSNSRSEMNVSTLELGDSALYLCASSSGGGREETQYFGPGTRLLVL.

This clonotype occurred a few times. The chain uses TRBV3-1 and TRBJ2-2; D is unresolved. V lost 6 bases, J lost 3 bases, and 5 bases lay in between. The germline CDR1 and CDR2 sequences are LGHDT and YNNKEL (reference sequence). This CDR3 has 12 amino acids. CDR3: CASRHHTGELFF. The CDR3 DNA follows: TGTGCCAGCAGACATCACACCGGGGAGCTGTTTTTT. Variable domain in full (rest from reference TRBV3-1 and TRBJ2-2): DTAVSQTPKYLVTQMGNDKSIKCEQNLGHDTMYWYKQDSKKFLKIMFSYNNKELIINETVPNRFSPKSPDKAHLNLHINSLELGDSAVYFCASRHHTGELFFGEGSRLTVL.

This chain connects TRBV5-1 to TRBJ2-6; D might be TRBD2 (5 bases). The germline V gene has CDR1 SGHRS and CDR2 YFSETQ. This CDR3 region has 15 residues. V dropped 3 bases and J dropped 4 bases, with 11 bases sitting between them. CDR3 bases: TGCGCCAGCAGCTCCTCGGGGAACGGGGCCAACGTCCTGACTTTC. It encodes CASSSSGNGANVLTF.

The J gene is TRBJ2-5, the V gene TRBV2; 11 nucleotides align to TRBD2. The ends lost 2 bases at V and 5 bases at J; junction bases unmatched: 4. CDR3 size: 15 residues. Germline CDR1 and CDR2: SNHLY and FYNNEI. The CDR3 reads CASSELAGGGETQYF. CDR3 in DNA: TGTGCCAGCAGTGAACTAGCGGGGGGCGGGGAGACCCAGTACTTC.

The table lists this clonotype with a few counts. This chain links TRBV5-1 with TRBJ2-1; 14 bases map to TRBD2. CDR3 length equals 17 residues. CDR1 SGHRS and CDR2 YFSETQ come from the germline V gene. With 4 bases clipped from V and 2 bases from J, the junction kept 5 bases outside the gene matches. The DNA for the CDR3 is TGCGCCAGCAGCGGTGGGACTAGCGGGGGCCCCTACAATGAGCAGTTCTTC. Its protein is CASSGGTSGGPYNEQFF.

The V call is TRBV9, the J call TRBJ2-1, with TRBD2 matching 15 bases. After removal of 4 bases from V and 9 bases from J, the junction contained 8 bases not matched to a gene. CDR3 size: 16 residues. Germline V gene data show CDR1 as SGDLS and CDR2 as YYNGEE. This chain's CDR3 is CASSPGLAGGPGEQFF. The CDR3, as DNA: TGTGCCAGCAGCCCAGGACTAGCGGGAGGGCCCGGTGAGCAGTTCTTC.

This clonotype was recorded a few times. The chain uses TRBV5-1 and TRBJ2-2; 7 nucleotides match TRBD1. This CDR3 has 17 residues. In germline, CDR1 is SGHRS, CDR2 YFSETQ. Unmatched junction bases numbered 12, after V lost 4 bases and J lost 3 bases. CDR3 in amino acids: CASSLSPGGRYTGELFF. The CDR3 DNA reads TGCGCCAGCAGCCTTTCCCCAGGGGGACGGTACACCGGGGAGCTGTTTTTT.

This clonotype has at least ten counts. The chain links TRBV5-1 to TRBJ2-7; D is unclear. The V end lost 5 bases, the J end lost 2 bases, and 14 bases lay between the germline ends. Germline values: CDR1 SGHRS, CDR2 YFSETQ. This CDR3 has 14 residues. The CDR3 protein is CASRPSSPPYEQYF. The DNA for the CDR3 is TGCGCCAGCAGGCCTAGTTCGCCCCCCTACGAGCAGTACTTC.

This chain joins TRBV5-1 and TRBJ2-7; 8 positions match TRBD1. The CDR3 is 13 residues long. Trimming cost V 7 bases and J 3 bases; bases outside gene matches: 6. Germline V gene data show CDR1 as SGHRS and CDR2 as YFSETQ. CDR3 bases: TGCGCCAGCGGATGGACAGGGTTCTACGAGCAGTACTTC. This codes for CASGWTGFYEQYF.

This chain uses TRBV6-2 or TRBV6-3 with TRBJ2-1; D call uncertain. The CDR3 runs to 12 residues. CDR1 and CDR2 from the germline V gene are MNHEY and SVGEGT. Deletions cut 0 bases from V and 8 bases from J, with 5 bases between. The chain's CDR3 is CASSYSSYEQFF. As DNA, the CDR3 is TGTGCCAGCAGTTACTCGAGTTATGAGCAGTTCTTC.

This clonotype was seen ten or more times. The V gene is TRBV5-1, the J gene TRBJ2-7; no firm D call. Between the trimmed V and J ends, which lost 0 bases and 2 bases, there was a span of 3 bases. The CDR3 is made up of 12 amino acids. Germline CDR1 is SGHRS and CDR2 is YFSETQ. CDR3 sequence (DNA): TGCGCCAGCAGCTTGGAACCCTACGAGCAGTACTTC. Encoded protein: CASSLEPYEQYF.